This T cell receptor beta chain was captured in a study of T cells in Graves' hyperthyroidism and ophthalmopathy (dated by TCRdb to the late 2010s). Study-wide context: To identify TCR V-J signatures that set the groups apart, the researchers used a discovery cohort of 100 patients, made up of approximately 43 with Graves' ophthalmopathy and 57 with stable Graves' hyperthyroidism. An independent validation cohort of around 20 hyperthyroidism patients and more than 15 patients who later progressed to ophthalmopathy tested prospective prediction of ophthalmopathy. The approximately 97 discovery patients were randomly divided into training and test sets at a 7:3 ratio. The study also compared thyroid tissue and blood T-cell repertoires from more than 5 Graves' hyperthyroidism patients. Once sampling was done, hyperthyroidism patients were given methimazole at a starting dose of 30 mg daily, whereas ophthalmopathy patients were given high-dose intravenous methylprednisolone. The paper describes TCR Vbeta CDR3 sequencing of fewer than 150 peripheral blood samples, made up of some 42 ophthalmopathy patients, around 73 hyperthyroidism patients and some 17 progressor patients. The paper's findings and limits, for the study overall: Most expanded thyroid clonotypes (frequency above 0.001) were also found in blood, which suggests that blood repertoires may mirror thyroid immune responses. In cross-validation, a model built on a 13 V-J signature told ophthalmopathy apart from stable hyperthyroidism with approximately 90% sensitivity and about 81% specificity, and in testing the same model reached 80%/75%. In validation, the model predicted progression to ophthalmopathy a median of around six months before onset, with about 70% sensitivity and 72.22% specificity. No statistical method was used to set the sample size in advance, and investigators knew the group allocation.

The CDR3 has 13 amino acids, counting the end cysteine and phenylalanine. The sequence is cut down to CDR3 DNA, 39 bases in frame from base 1. Reading the germline V gene (reference sequence) gives CDR1 SEHNR and CDR2 FQNEAQ. Between the V and J ends, shortened by 5 bases and 2 bases respectively, the junction contains 10 bases. A remark on this clonotype: Which antigen it targets is not known. No base qualities exist here, and no much larger clone lies one base off it.

TCR beta CDR3 regions were amplified from RNA transcripts. For the first round of RT-PCR on the TCR CDR3, the HTBI primer set was used together with the Qiagen OneStep RT-PCR kit. The libraries were constructed in a second round of multiplex PCR and then size-selected and purified. Libraries were sequenced paired-end with 100 bp reads on an Illumina HiSeq2000. For the original study's pipeline: SOAPnuke was used to process the raw data, removing reads that contained adapters or uncalled bases, had a mean Phred below 15, or lacked an exact match to the constant primer or identifier. High-quality paired reads were merged using COPE v1.2.5, and each unique nucleotide sequence was defined as a clonotype. Clonotypes were aligned to IMGT TRBV, TRBD and TRBJ reference segments using MiTCR v1.1. Analysis was restricted to V-J combinations with a frequency above 0.0001, which covered approximately 99% of repertoires. The TCS score was defined as the ratio of F50 (clonal expansion) to E x V (chaos), calculated using BLOSUM62-based TCRdist between CDR3 peptides within each V-J. Welch's t-statistics and random forest reduced fewer than 550 V-J features to about 12, which were used in a naive Bayes classifier (R e1071). The Morisita-Horn index was used to measure how similar the thyroid and blood repertoires were. In TCRdb, the public reads were trimmed at Q25 with fastp and aligned with MiXCR, with productive beta chains retained. Rows matching on CDR3 protein sequence are summarized as one entry with the most common DNA and genes. TCRdb assigned the V and J calls; the authors' analysis was not used. Present in this sample are about 98,000 distinct CDR3 sequences, 40% of which were seen just once. Roughly 10% of the sample goes to the ten largest clones.

Stable Graves' hyperthyroidism was defined as the absence of progression to ophthalmopathy over 18 months of follow-up. Hyperthyroidism patients were newly diagnosed, had a disease duration of under 2 months, and were aged 18 to 65 years. Patients with uncontrolled infections, other autoimmune diseases, pregnancy or lactation were excluded. Diagnoses were based on clinical symptoms, serum thyroxine and TRAb, thyroid ultrasound and orbital computed tomography. Trizol reagent was used to extract total RNA, and RNA quality was then checked on an Agilent 2100 Bioanalyzer. The chain is assembled from TRBV7-9 and TRBJ2-7; a tentative D match to TRBD1 spans 5 bases. This TCR derives from a woman in her thirties with Graves' hyperthyroidism. The specimen sequenced was peripheral blood or thyroid tissue (not recorded which). The DNA sequence is TGTGCCAGCAGCCTAGACAGCACCTACGAGCAGTACTTC. Its protein reads: CASSLDSTYEQYF.